The count of the clone carrying this T cell receptor beta chain is one. Sequenced by immunoSEQ multiplex PCR; TCRdb stores in-frame clones only, minus some. The table includes 10,000 or so clones, 85% to 90% detected once. This specimen belongs to a study of blood T cell dynamics during melanoma immunotherapy. Looking at the study overall: Patients with metastatic melanoma got pembrolizumab or nivolumab-ipilimumab as first-line care.

Documented time point: pre-treatment baseline. Blood was drawn before treatment and at week 3 after checkpoint blockade. Patients had no prior systemic cancer treatment, immunosuppressants or other active cancers. The germline V gene has CDR1 LNHDA and CDR2 SQIVND (reference sequence). The CDR3 length is 13 residues. V was trimmed by 6 bases and J by 1 base, leaving 9 bases between them. The origin of this receptor is a human donor with melanoma. Source: blood, taken from a patient treated with checkpoint blockade. The rearrangement uses TRBV19 and TRBJ1-1, with D possibly matching TRBD1 (6 bases). The CDR3 DNA reads TGTGCCAGTAGGCGGGGGCGGAACACTGAAGCTTTCTTT. Its translation is CASRRGRNTEAFF. The complete variable domain, with remaining parts taken from reference TRBV19 and TRBJ1-1, reads DGGITQSPKYLFRKEGQNVTLSCEQNLNHDAMYWYRQDPGQGLRLIYYSQIVNDFQKGDIAEGYSVSREKKESFPLTVTSAQKNPTAFYLCASRRGRNTEAFFGQGTRLTVV.